This T cell receptor beta chain derives from a study of blood T cell repertoires in COVID-19. Study-level information: Some COVID-19 samples were acute and others convalescent; all came from the United States, Italy and Spain. Sources were T cells, B-cell-depleted T cells, or PBMCs; the material itself was cDNA or gDNA.

V lost 6 bases and J 3 bases, leaving 35 bases between the germline ends. The CDR3 has 21 residues. The germline V gene encodes CDR1 LNHDA and CDR2 SQIVND (reference sequence). Those enrolled in Seattle joined during active infection and were followed longitudinally afterward. As processed by the authors: From reference gene primer amplification, estimates of nucleated cell counts were derived. Here immunoSEQ multiplex PCR was the method, and the copy in TCRdb shows in-frame clones only, minus some. The V and J calls and clone size come from that table; D and trimming were worked out from the DNA. The repertoire holds 200,000 to 250,000 clones, about 81% seen once, with under 8.5% in the top ten.

The TCR originated in an elderly woman with COVID-19, enrolled during active disease. Material: peripheral blood. V and J are TRBV19 and TRBJ1-1, with a tentative D call TRBD1 (6 bases). Here the CDR3 DNA reads TGTGCCAGTAGATATGGGGAGATGGGGAAATGGGACACCGAGACCCACACTGAAGCTTTCTTT. Its translation: CASRYGEMGKWDTETHTEAFF.